This T cell receptor beta chain was sequenced for a study of blood T cell repertoires in COVID-19 (dated by TCRdb to 2018 to 2021). Regarding the complete study: Samples covering the acute and convalescent phases of COVID-19 were provided by collaborators in the United States, Italy and Spain. The repertoires were released in a freely available public database meant as a resource for research on the immune response to SARS-CoV-2. Where available, HLA class I and class II types were taken from metadata supplied by the sample provider and were not determined by assay-based typing. The samples were drawn from the first 160 participants of the ongoing ImmuneRACE study and from about 1,200 subjects provided by 6 global collaborators. Sample metadata almost always included a de-identified subject ID, COVID-19 status, age in years and sex. The material from the prospective study consisted of cDNA or gDNA derived from T cells, B-cell-depleted T cells, or PBMCs. Subjects who had been exposed to COVID-19, were actively infected with it, or had recovered from it provided the deeply sampled blood TCRbeta repertoires that made up the dataset. Summary of the overall study and its limitations: How much clinical and demographic metadata was included differed by source and by participant, and the metadata was provided uncurated.

Concerning this clone: Its antigen is currently not known. No quality values exist for individual bases; no much larger clone is one base distant.

TCRbeta CDR3 regions were amplified from genomic DNA using the immunoSEQ Assay, a bias-controlled multiplex PCR. The paper's data handling went like this. Within the assay, amplification of reference gene primers was used to estimate how many nucleated cells each sample contained. Sequence reads were collapsed and filtered to measure the absolute abundance of every unique TCRbeta CDR3 rearrangement. Productive Simpson clonality was computed per sample as the square root of Simpson's diversity index over productive rearrangements. The immuneACCESS repertoire file appears here via TCRdb, limited to in-frame rearrangements. These files lack a portion of the clones; in checked studies, under half of the deficit traces to unresolved V genes, and the cause of the others is not known. Clonal size and the V and J genes are those of that table, whereas D and trimming came from the DNA. Across this sample there are about 130,000 clones, with around 88% seen only once. The ten most abundant clones make up approximately 4.3% of the sample.

From the germline V gene, CDR1 is SGHRS and CDR2 is YFSETQ. The CDR3 has 16 amino acids, counting the end cysteine and phenylalanine. CDR3 DNA only is kept here, 48 bases in frame from base 1. The V end gives up 3 bases and the J end 2 bases, leaving 9 bases in the junction not matched to a gene. At one collaborating source in Seattle, patients were enrolled during active infection and were followed longitudinally through the course of disease. The collaborating institutions used their own protocols to collect whole blood in K2EDTA tubes. For TCRbeta analysis, collaborators shipped samples in one of three forms: frozen whole blood, isolated PBMCs, or DNA extracted from either of those sample types.

The receptor was derived from a man aged 60-69 years with COVID-19, enrolled during active disease. The chain employs TRBV5-1 and TRBJ2-5; the central 8 bases match TRBD1. The sample taken for sequencing was peripheral blood. Here is the DNA: TGCGCCAGCAGCTACAGGGGGACCTCGGTTCAAGAGACCCAGTACTTC. It codes for CASSYRGTSVQETQYF.